Described below is a single T cell receptor beta chain sequence and its context. Germline V CDR1 and CDR2: MNHNY, SVGAGI (reference sequence). This CDR3 is 10 amino acids long. The data belong to a study of blood T cell repertoires in COVID-19. The protocol was immunoSEQ multiplex PCR, while the TCRdb copy is restricted to in-frame clones and leaves out a portion. The sample shows some 380,000 clones, 90% of them seen only once. The chain uses TRBV6-6 and TRBJ1-1, with D hard to call. Sequenced material: peripheral blood. The sequence came from a man between 18 and 35 years old with active or convalescent COVID-19. The CDR3 loop is CACRGTEAFF. The DNA for the CDR3 is TGTGCGTGCCGGGGCACTGAAGCTTTCTTT.